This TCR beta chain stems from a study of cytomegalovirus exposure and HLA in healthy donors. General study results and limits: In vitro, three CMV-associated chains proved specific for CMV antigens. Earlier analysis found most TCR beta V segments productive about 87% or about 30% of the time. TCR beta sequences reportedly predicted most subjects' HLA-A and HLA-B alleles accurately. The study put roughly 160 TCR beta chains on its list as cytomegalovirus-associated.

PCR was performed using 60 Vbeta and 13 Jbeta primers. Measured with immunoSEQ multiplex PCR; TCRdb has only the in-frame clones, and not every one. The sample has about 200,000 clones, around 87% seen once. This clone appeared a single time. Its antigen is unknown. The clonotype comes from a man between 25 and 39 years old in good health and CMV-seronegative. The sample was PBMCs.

CDR3 in DNA: TGTGCCAGCAGTGACAGGGGTAGTCGACACACAGATACGCAGTATTTT. Its translation: CASSDRGSRHTDTQYF. The rearrangement joins TRBV6-4 to TRBJ2-3; D is perhaps TRBD1 (5 bases). Per the germline V gene, CDR1 is MRHNA and CDR2 is SNTAGT. The CDR3 runs to 16 residues. V gave up 2 bases and J gave up 2 bases, with 14 bases separating them.